The subject of this entry is one T cell receptor beta chain. Data came from immunoSEQ multiplex PCR; TCRdb stores just in-frame clones and leaves some out. Of approximately 130,000 clones in the sample, 90% to 95% were seen once. The data originate from a study of T cell responses to AZD1222 COVID-19 vaccine. The CDR3 has 15 amino acids. Germline values: CDR1 SGHVS, CDR2 FQNEAQ. Between the trimmed V and J ends, which lost 2 bases and 2 bases, there was a span of 7 bases. The sequence came from an adult in good health. Here the sequenced sample was peripheral blood, taken on day 0 of AZD1222 vaccination. The chain uses TRBV7-8 and TRBJ2-6; no clear D gene. The CDR3 loop is CASSLSGAGANVLTF. CDR3 sequence (DNA): TGTGCCAGCAGCTTAAGTGGGGCTGGGGCCAACGTCCTGACTTTC. Full variable domain (remainder filled in from reference TRBV7-8 and TRBJ2-6): GAGVSQSPRYKVAKRGQDVALRCDPISGHVSLFWYQQALGQGPEFLTYFQNEAQLDKSGLPSDRFFAERPEGSVSTLKIQRTQQEDSAVYLCASSLSGAGANVLTFGAGSRLTVL.